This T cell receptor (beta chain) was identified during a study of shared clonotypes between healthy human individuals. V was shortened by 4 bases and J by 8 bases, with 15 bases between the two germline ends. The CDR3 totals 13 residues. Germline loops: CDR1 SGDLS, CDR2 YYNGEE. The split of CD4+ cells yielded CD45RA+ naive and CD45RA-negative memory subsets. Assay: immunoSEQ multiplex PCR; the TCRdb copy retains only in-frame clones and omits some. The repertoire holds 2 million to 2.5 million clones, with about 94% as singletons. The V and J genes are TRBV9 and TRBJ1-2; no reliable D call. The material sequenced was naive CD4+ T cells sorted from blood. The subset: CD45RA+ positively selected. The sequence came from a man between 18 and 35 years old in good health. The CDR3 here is CASSPGQFGGYTF. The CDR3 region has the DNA TGTGCCAGCAGCCCCGGGCAATTTGGAGGCTACACCTTC.